The 18 T cell receptor beta chains in this list originate from one sample, sequenced in a study of blood T cell repertoires in COVID-19. The data were produced by immunoSEQ multiplex PCR, yet TCRdb's version contains in-frame clones alone and is incomplete. The table lists about 160,000 clones, approximately 88% of them singletons, with less than 8.5% in the top ten. The sequenced material came from PBMCs or T cells enriched from blood (not recorded which). These TCRs come from a woman aged 50 to 60 who had recovered from COVID-19.

This sequence joins TRBV7-6 and TRBJ2-3; 7 bases match TRBD2. The junction had 5 bases not matched to a gene; V was cut back by 3 bases and J by 2 bases. The CDR3 runs 15 residues. CDR1 and CDR2 from the germline V gene are SGHVS and FNYEAQ. CDR3 in DNA: TGTGCCAGCAGCTTGGGCGGGGGACCCACAGATACGCAGTATTTT. It specifies CASSLGGGPTDTQYF.

This rearrangement joins TRBV5-1 to TRBJ2-3; 7 nucleotides agree with TRBD1. CDR1 and CDR2 from the germline V gene are SGHRS and YFSETQ. This CDR3 comprises 14 residues. Unmatched junction bases numbered 7, after V lost 6 bases and J lost 3 bases. The CDR3 DNA sequence: TGCGCCAGCACCATCCAGGGGGTGACAGATACGCAGTATTTT. It specifies CASTIQGVTDTQYF.

The rearrangement links TRBV27 to TRBJ1-1, with TRBD1 as a possible D gene (6 bases). Trimming stripped 6 bases from V and 0 bases from J, with 20 bases between. Germline V lookup: CDR1 MNHEY, CDR2 SMNVEV (reference sequence). CDR3 length: 17 amino acids. DNA of the CDR3: TGTGCCAGCAGCCGCCTCAGGGGACTACGGGTGAACACTGAAGCTTTCTTT. Its protein product is CASSRLRGLRVNTEAFF.

V usage is TRBV4-3 and J usage is TRBJ2-7, with TRBD2 identical over 8 bases. CDR3 length: 14 amino acids. The V segment lost 0 bases and the J segment 6 bases; nucleotides outside the gene matches: 4. Germline CDR1 LGHNA, CDR2 YSLEER. The CDR3 loop reads CASSQDGGAREQYF. The CDR3 DNA reads TGCGCCAGCAGCCAAGACGGGGGGGCGCGCGAGCAGTACTTC.

This chain uses TRBV18 with TRBJ2-7; perhaps TRBD2 as D (6 bases). This CDR3 is built from 15 residues. V was clipped by 4 bases and J by 1 base, with 14 bases between them. CDR1 and CDR2 from the germline V gene are KGHSH and LQKENI. Written as DNA, the CDR3 is TGTGCCAGCTCACGTCCGGGGGTGGCGTCCTACGAGCAGTACTTC. This translates into CASSRPGVASYEQYF.

This chain uses TRBV7-9 with TRBJ1-2; D is unclear. CDR3 length equals 13 residues. From germline, CDR1 is SEHNR and CDR2 FQNEAQ (reference sequence). The V end was cut by 5 bases, the J end by 3 bases, with 10 bases between. For the CDR3, the DNA is TGTGCCAGCAGCCCACAGTCTGACTATGGCTACACCTTC. It is translated as CASSPQSDYGYTF.

This chain uses TRBV18 with TRBJ1-3, with D possibly matching TRBD1 (5 bases). Germline assignment: CDR1 KGHSH and CDR2 LQKENI. The CDR3 runs 15 residues. Trimming removed 3 bases at V and 0 bases at J, with 9 bases between. CDR3 sequence reads: CASSPGPSSGNTIYF. The CDR3 nucleotides are TGTGCCAGCTCACCGGGGCCGTCCTCTGGAAACACCATATATTTT.

The chain combines TRBV9 with TRBJ2-3; D not resolved. The CDR3 extends over 15 amino acids. Between the trimmed V and J ends, which lost 0 bases and 2 bases, there was a span of 10 bases. Germline V gene data show CDR1 as SGDLS and CDR2 as YYNGEE. DNA for the CDR3: TGTGCCAGCAGCGTAGACCAGGTTCCCACAGATACGCAGTATTTT. This encodes CASSVDQVPTDTQYF.

J is TRBJ2-3 and V is TRBV29-1; 16 bases match TRBD2. This CDR3 is 16 amino acids long. The germline gives CDR1 SQVTM, CDR2 ANQGSEA. After removal of 5 bases from V and 3 bases from J, the junction contained 5 bases not matched to a gene. CDR3 sequence (DNA): TGCAGCGTTCAGGGACTAGCGGGGGGGTATACAGATACGCAGTATTTT. It encodes CSVQGLAGGYTDTQYF.

This clone came up a few times. This sequence joins TRBV2 and TRBJ1-5; D gene uncertain. The CDR3 loop spans 15 amino acids. The V end was cut by 4 bases, the J end by 2 bases, with 12 bases between. In germline, CDR1 is SNHLY, CDR2 FYNNEI. CDR3 in amino acids: CASSVHEGGNQPQHF. CDR3 nucleotides: TGTGCCAGCAGTGTACACGAGGGAGGCAATCAGCCCCAGCATTTT.

This chain connects TRBV2 to TRBJ1-2; D is perhaps TRBD1 (6 bases). The CDR3 totals 13 residues. Germline CDR1 SNHLY, CDR2 FYNNEI. The V end was cut by 3 bases, the J end by 2 bases, with 7 bases between. CDR3 DNA: TGTGCCAGCAGTGATGACAGGAACTATGGCTACACCTTC. This codes for CASSDDRNYGYTF. The variable domain in full, with the rest retrieved from reference TRBV2 and TRBJ1-2, is EPEVTQTPSHQVTQMGQEVILRCVPISNHLYFYWYRQILGQKVEFLVSFYNNEISEKSEIFDDQFSVERPDGSNFTLKIRSTKLEDSAMYFCASSDDRNYGYTFGSGTRLTVV.

This rearrangement joins TRBV15 to TRBJ2-7; D is possibly TRBD2 (5 bases). Germline V gives CDR1 LNHNV, CDR2 YYDKDF (reference sequence). CDR3 length: 17 amino acids. V lost 0 bases and J lost 7, with 22 bases in between. DNA of the CDR3: TGTGCCACCAGCAGAGATCTCCCGGGATCCCCTGTGGATGAGCAGTACTTC. Its protein product is CATSRDLPGSPVDEQYF.

The chain carries TRBV25-1 and TRBJ1-6, with D perhaps TRBD1 (5 bases). Trimming cost V 8 bases and J 2 bases, with 13 bases left between them. CDR1 and CDR2 (germline): MGHDK, SYGVNS. CDR3 length: 15 amino acids. CDR3 sequence (DNA): TGTGCCAGCGGACCCGGGGGGGCCTATAATTCACCCCTCCACTTT. Translating it yields CASGPGGAYNSPLHF.

The chain couples TRBV3-1 (or the pseudogene TRBV3-2) to TRBJ2-7; 7 nucleotides agree with TRBD1. Germline trimming cut 6 bases from V and 4 bases from J; bases unmatched to any gene: 6. Germline V lookup: CDR1 LGHDT, CDR2 YNNKEL (reference sequence). The CDR3 has 13 amino acids. The DNA for the CDR3 is TGTGCCAGCAGGGCTAGGGGGCTTTACGAGCAGTACTTC. Amino acid sequence: CASRARGLYEQYF.

V and J are TRBV14 and TRBJ2-1, with 9 bases identical to TRBD1. V dropped 2 bases and J dropped 8; count of bases not matched to a gene: 7. This CDR3 comprises 15 residues. Germline CDR1 reads SGHDN; CDR2 reads FVKESK. The DNA of the CDR3 is TGTGCCAGCAGCCAAAGGGGACAGGGTAGTCATGAGCAGTTCTTC. Its protein is CASSQRGQGSHEQFF.

The J gene is TRBJ2-1, the V gene TRBV9; TRBD1 matches 8 bases. With 0 bases clipped from V and 8 bases from J, the junction kept 7 bases outside the gene matches. This CDR3 has 15 amino acids. Germline assignment: CDR1 SGDLS and CDR2 YYNGEE. The chain's CDR3 is CASSVGPDRDDEQFF. For the CDR3, the DNA is TGTGCCAGCAGCGTAGGCCCGGACAGGGACGATGAGCAGTTCTTC.

The chain has TRBV19 and TRBJ2-7; D gene unclear. Germline CDR1 and CDR2: LNHDA and SQIVND (reference sequence). Trimming stripped 5 bases from V and 3 bases from J, with 17 bases between. The CDR3 has 15 residues. CDR3 DNA sequence: TGTGCCAGTAGTCCCAAAACCCACGGCGGCTACGAGCAGTACTTC. Its protein product is CASSPKTHGGYEQYF.

This clone showed up just once. CDR3 nucleotides: TGTGCCAGCAGCCAGGGGGGACAGTTCAGGAGACAGCCCCAGCATTTT. This gives the protein CASSQGGQFRRQPQHF. The chain is built from TRBV3-1 (or the pseudogene TRBV3-2) and TRBJ1-5; 7 bases map to TRBD1. The junction had 12 bases not matched to a gene; V was cut back by 3 bases and J by 7 bases. The CDR3 has 16 amino acids. Germline V lookup: CDR1 LGHDT, CDR2 YNNKEL (reference sequence).